A single sample is the source of the 18 T cell receptor beta chains below, sequenced in a study of regulatory T cells in long-lasting Graves disease. Arm-PCR of CDR3 regions and iRepertoire HTBI primers were used to build TCR beta libraries. MiXCR was run by TCRdb on the multiplex PCR reads, yielding one entry per CDR3 protein. The sample consists of hundreds of thousands of distinct CDR3 sequences, about 30% of them appearing once. Time point denoted: persistent/refractory GD, antithyroid drugs over 5 years with positive TRAb. Researchers made the TCR library from RNA that was extracted from PBMCs. Source: peripheral blood mononuclear cells (PBMCs), taken when the disease was refractory, from a patient treated with antithyroid drugs. These receptors were collected from a female donor with Graves disease.

This clonotype was seen more than once but under ten times. The V and J genes are TRBV5-1 and TRBJ2-2; unclear D gene. Germline loops: CDR1 SGHRS, CDR2 YFSETQ. The CDR3 has 13 residues. Trimming took 6 bases from V and 2 from J, leaving 8 bases between them. CDR3 amino acids: CASTTVNTGELFF. CDR3 bases: TGCGCCAGCACGACCGTAAACACCGGGGAGCTGTTTTTT.

This clonotype was counted only a few times. The gene calls are TRBV18 and TRBJ1-1, with 12 bases identical to TRBD1. V dropped 2 bases and J dropped 7; count of bases not matched to a gene: 5. The CDR3 extends over 15 amino acids. Germline CDR1 reads KGHSH; CDR2 reads LQKENI. The CDR3 nucleotides read TGTGCCAGCTCACCAAGGGACAGGGGGCTGGGTGAAGCTTTCTTT. This sequence encodes CASSPRDRGLGEAFF.

CDR3 sequence: CASSRSGKGDEQYF. The CDR3 region has the DNA TGTGCCAGCAGCCGTAGCGGGAAGGGGGACGAGCAGTACTTC. The V call is TRBV12-3 or TRBV12-4, the J call TRBJ2-7; 8 nucleotides align to TRBD2. The junction had 9 bases not matched to a gene; V was cut back by 6 bases and J by 5 bases. This CDR3 is 14 amino acids long.

A few counts support this clonotype. The chain couples TRBV28 to TRBJ2-2, with D perhaps given as TRBD1 or TRBD2 (5 bases each). Trimming left V 1 base short and J 6 bases short, with 9 bases between. The CDR3 is made up of 14 amino acids. CDR1 MDHEN and CDR2 SYDVKM come from the germline V gene. CDR3 coding DNA: TGTGCCAGCAGTTTATTGAGGGGCGCCGGGGAGCTGTTTTTT. It specifies CASSLLRGAGELFF.

The rearrangement joins TRBV5-1 to TRBJ1-1; D gene ambiguous. This CDR3 is built from 15 residues. The V gene lost 1 base and the J gene lost 0 bases, with 10 bases spanning the gap. Germline V gene sequence: CDR1 SGHRS, CDR2 YFSETQ. The CDR3 sequence: CASSLLGTMNTEAFF. In DNA form, the CDR3 reads TGCGCCAGCAGCTTGTTGGGTACGATGAACACTGAAGCTTTCTTT.

V is TRBV20-1 and J is TRBJ2-2; D is unresolved. The V and J ends lost 6 bases and 2 bases respectively, with 10 bases between them. The CDR3 has 13 amino acids. In germline, CDR1 is DFQATT, CDR2 SNEGSKA (reference sequence). Here the CDR3 reads CSASSRNTGELFF. Here the CDR3 DNA reads TGCAGTGCGAGTAGCCGAAACACCGGGGAGCTGTTTTTT.

This clonotype appeared many times. The rearrangement links TRBV11-2 to TRBJ1-2; 7 bases map to TRBD1. V was pared by 5 bases and J by 2 bases, with 5 bases of the junction left unmatched. Per germline, CDR1 SGHAT and CDR2 FQNNGV. The CDR3 length is 14 residues. Here the CDR3 reads CASSPADRNYGYTF. As DNA, the CDR3 is TGTGCCAGCAGCCCAGCGGACAGGAACTATGGCTACACCTTC.

Notes on this clonotype: A much bigger clone sits one base away, suggesting this may be a read error. This chain uses TRBV2 with TRBJ1-2; D might be TRBD1 (5 bases). Germline CDR1 SNHLY, CDR2 FYNNEI. This CDR3 comprises 14 residues. Trimming pared 8 bases from V and 3 bases from J, leaving 16 bases between. The CDR3 here is CASGPPGADYGYTF. Written as DNA, the CDR3 is TGTGCCAGCGGCCCGCCCGGGGCAGACTATGGCTACACCTTC.

This clonotype has at least ten counts. The J gene is TRBJ1-5, the V gene TRBV12-3 or TRBV12-4, with D possibly TRBD1 on 5 matching bases. This CDR3 spans 14 amino acids. With 7 bases removed from V and 2 bases from J, the gap between germline ends came to 12 bases. The CDR3 nucleotides are TGTGCCAGCACCCAGGGTTATGGCAATCAGCCCCAGCATTTT. As protein: CASTQGYGNQPQHF.

This clonotype was counted ten times or more. This chain joins TRBV28 and TRBJ2-7; the match to TRBD2 covers 10 bases. Germline V gives CDR1 MDHEN, CDR2 SYDVKM. V was pared by 4 bases and J by 3 bases, with 9 bases of the junction left unmatched. The CDR3 consists of 16 residues. The CDR3 DNA is TGTGCCAGCAGTTCCCCCCGGACTAGCGGATACTACGAGCAGTACTTC. It is translated as CASSSPRTSGYYEQYF.

J is TRBJ2-3 and V is TRBV7-9; TRBD2 is a possible D gene (6 bases). There are 16 residues in the CDR3. The V end lost 4 bases, the J end lost 1 base, and 15 bases lay between the germline ends. The V gene's germline CDR1 is SEHNR and CDR2 FQNEAQ (reference sequence). CDR3 sequence: CASSSLSWEGTDTQYF. In nucleotides, the CDR3 is TGTGCCAGCAGCTCGCTTAGCTGGGAGGGCACAGATACGCAGTATTTT.

The gene calls are TRBV28 and TRBJ1-3; possible D gene TRBD1, 5 bases. The CDR3 runs 14 residues. Deletions cut 4 bases from V and 5 bases from J, with 12 bases between. Germline CDR1 reads MDHEN; CDR2 reads SYDVKM. The chain's CDR3 is CASSSRVARNTIYF. CDR3 in DNA: TGTGCCAGCAGTTCCAGGGTGGCGAGAAACACCATATATTTT. The full variable domain, in which reference TRBV28 and TRBJ1-3 provide the parts outside the CDR3, is DVKVTQSSRYLVKRTGEKVFLECVQDMDHENMFWYRQDPGLGLRLIYFSYDVKMKEKGDIPEGYSVSREKKERFSLILESASTNQTSMYLCASSSRVARNTIYFGEGSWLTVV.

The gene calls are TRBV5-1 and TRBJ1-1, with 9 bases aligning to TRBD1. There are 15 residues in the CDR3. The germline CDR1 and CDR2 sequences are SGHRS and YFSETQ. J lost 3 bases, V lost 2 bases, and 5 bases had no gene match. CDR3 bases: TGCGCCAGCAGCTTCACAGGGGGCGCGGACACTGAAGCTTTCTTT. This sequence encodes CASSFTGGADTEAFF.

A note on this clonotype: A far more abundant clone sits one base away, making this likely a read error. The rearrangement links TRBV7-2 to TRBJ1-2; the D is unclear. The length of the CDR3 is 13 residues. Germline V CDR1 and CDR2: SGHTA, FQGNSA. CDR3 nucleotide sequence: TGTGCCAGCAGCTTAGACAGAACCTATGGCCACACCTTC. Its translation: CASSLDRTYGHTF.

This sequence joins TRBV19 and TRBJ2-7; the match to TRBD1 covers 10 bases. Germline V gives CDR1 LNHDA, CDR2 SQIVND (reference sequence). The CDR3 has 15 residues. Unmatched junction bases numbered 6, after V lost 3 bases and J lost 4 bases. This CDR3 is CASSIAGQGVYEQYF. The CDR3 DNA reads as TGTGCCAGTAGTATTGCCGGACAGGGGGTATACGAGCAGTACTTC.

This chain joins TRBV28 and TRBJ1-5; TRBD1 might be the D (6 bases). The V gene's germline CDR1 is MDHEN and CDR2 SYDVKM. The CDR3 is 14 amino acids. Trimming took 6 bases from V and 9 from J, leaving 18 bases between them. As DNA, the CDR3 is TGTGCCAGCAGACCGACAGGCGGTGGTCGGCCCCAGCATTTT. It specifies CASRPTGGGRPQHF. Looking up the rest from reference TRBV28 and TRBJ1-5 gives the full variable domain: DVKVTQSSRYLVKRTGEKVFLECVQDMDHENMFWYRQDPGLGLRLIYFSYDVKMKEKGDIPEGYSVSREKKERFSLILESASTNQTSMYLCASRPTGGGRPQHFGDGTRLSIL.

The table lists this clonotype with many counts. The chain employs TRBV27 and TRBJ1-2; D remains ambiguous. V shed 5 bases and J shed 2 bases, with 12 bases lying between them. The CDR3 length is 14 residues. CDR1 and CDR2 (germline): MNHEY, SMNVEV (reference sequence). DNA of the CDR3: TGTGCCAGCAGTCTGACCCCCGGGAACTATGGCTACACCTTC. This encodes CASSLTPGNYGYTF.

This clonotype was counted many times. V is TRBV20-1 and J is TRBJ2-5; D might be TRBD1 or TRBD2, each matching 5 bases. The CDR3 runs 16 residues. The germline V gene encodes CDR1 DFQATT and CDR2 SNEGSKA (reference sequence). V was shortened by 3 bases and J by 2 bases, with 19 bases between the two germline ends. The CDR3 sequence is CSARYQKGPIQETQYF. CDR3 nucleotide sequence: TGCAGTGCTAGGTACCAGAAGGGACCGATACAAGAGACCCAGTACTTC.